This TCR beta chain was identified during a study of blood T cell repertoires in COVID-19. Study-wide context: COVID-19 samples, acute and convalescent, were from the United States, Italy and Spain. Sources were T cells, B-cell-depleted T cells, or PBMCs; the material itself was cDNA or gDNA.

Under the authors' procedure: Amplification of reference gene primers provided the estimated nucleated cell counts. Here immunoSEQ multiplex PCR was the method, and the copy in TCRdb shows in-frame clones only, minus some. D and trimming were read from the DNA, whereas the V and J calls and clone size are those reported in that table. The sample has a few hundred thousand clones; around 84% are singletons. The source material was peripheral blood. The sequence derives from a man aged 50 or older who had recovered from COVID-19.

In nucleotides, the CDR3 is TGTGCCAGCAGTTTCGGGATCGGTTCCTATGGCTACACCTTC. It yields the protein CASSFGIGSYGYTF. The rearrangement joins TRBV28 to TRBJ1-2; D gene unclear. Germline values: CDR1 MDHEN, CDR2 SYDVKM. Between the trimmed V and J ends, which lost 3 bases and 4 bases, there was a span of 12 bases. The CDR3 sequence is 14 residues long.